Detailed here is one T cell receptor beta chain. What it binds is unknown. This sample was included in a study of response to subunit inactivated influenza vaccine. Findings of the study overall: After each seasonal influenza vaccination, few new T cells are recruited, the authors suggested.

The CDR3 totals 9 residues. In germline, CDR1 is SQVTM, CDR2 ANQGSEA. V was clipped by 0 bases and J by 8 bases, with 1 base between them. One entry per CDR3 protein results from TCRdb running MiXCR on the RT-PCR reads. This sample has roughly 760,000 distinct CDR3 sequences; roughly 20% occur once, and the top ten carry roughly 10%. The sample in question was PBMCs from blood, obtained about 5 days after vaccination. This sequence was found in a man aged 50-60 years who received an inactivated influenza vaccine. The J gene is TRBJ1-2, the V gene TRBV29-1; no definite D call. The CDR3 sequence is CSVEEGYTF. The DNA of the CDR3 is TGCAGCGTTGAAGAGGGCTACACCTTC.